Below are 14 T cell receptor beta chains sequenced from a single sample in a study of identical twins. TCRdb reprocessed the 5' RACE reads via MiXCR and lists one record per CDR3 protein. The sample shows hundreds of thousands of distinct CDR3 sequences, 12% of them seen only once. This same sample was also part of a study on yellow fever vaccine responses in identical twins.

The sequenced material came from CD8+ T cells sorted from blood. These receptors were obtained from a woman aged 18-35 years in good health.

This clonotype was detected many times. V gene TRBV2 combines with J gene TRBJ2-7; possible D gene TRBD1, 5 bases. Germline CDR1 SNHLY, CDR2 FYNNEI. The CDR3 totals 15 residues. Trimming removed 2 bases from V and 6 bases from J, with 17 bases in between. The CDR3 reads CASSEKFARAIEQYV. CDR3 nucleotides: TGTGCCAGCAGTGAAAAATTCGCCAGGGCAATCGAGCAGTACGTC.

This clonotype has a handful of counts. The chain combines TRBV12-3 or TRBV12-4 with TRBJ2-3; no reliable D call. The CDR3 consists of 11 residues. Trimming took 6 bases from V and 4 from J, leaving 5 bases between them. For the CDR3, the DNA is TGTGCCAGCAGAACCTCAGATACGCAGTATTTT. It yields the protein CASRTSDTQYF.

This clonotype was counted between two and nine times. The V and J genes are TRBV9 and TRBJ2-3; D uncertain. This CDR3 contains 15 residues. Germline CDR1 reads SGDLS; CDR2 reads YYNGEE. V was pared by 1 base and J by 2 bases, with 11 bases between. The CDR3 coding sequence is TGTGCCAGCAGCGTAAGAGGAAGGACCACAGATACGCAGTATTTT. This translates into CASSVRGRTTDTQYF. Combining the CDR3 with reference TRBV9 and TRBJ2-3 gives the whole variable domain DSGVTQTPKHLITATGQRVTLRCSPRSGDLSVYWYQQSLDQGLQFLIQYYNGEERAKGNILERFSAQQFPDLHSELNLSSLELGDSALYFCASSVRGRTTDTQYFGPGTRLTVL.

The rearrangement uses TRBV29-1 and TRBJ2-7; D gene unclear. CDR3 length: 13 amino acids. Germline lookup yields CDR1 SQVTM and CDR2 ANQGSEA. V was pared by 3 bases and J by 2 bases, with 11 bases between. The CDR3 sequence is CSVDWPRAYEQYF. In DNA, the CDR3 is TGCAGCGTTGATTGGCCCCGGGCCTACGAGCAGTACTTC.

This clonotype has more than one count but fewer than ten. This sequence joins TRBV4-1 and TRBJ2-7; a weak D match, TRBD2 (6 bases). V was trimmed by 4 bases and J by 4 bases, leaving 11 bases between them. Per germline, CDR1 MGHRA and CDR2 YSYEKL. CDR3 length: 13 residues. The CDR3 spells CASSLTRGYEQYF. The CDR3 DNA sequence: TGCGCCAGCAGCCTGACCCGGGGGTACGAGCAGTACTTC.

The chain couples TRBV27 to TRBJ1-3; D uncertain. The CDR3 is 14 amino acids. The V end lost 7 bases, the J end lost 2 bases, and 12 bases lay between the germline ends. Germline-derived CDR1 and CDR2 are MNHEY and SMNVEV (reference sequence). The CDR3 DNA is TGTGCCAGCATGGAGAGTCTCGCTGGAAACACCATATATTTT. As protein: CASMESLAGNTIYF.

DNA for the CDR3: TGTGCCAGCAGTCCCCCCGGGGGGAGGTCGGACACTGAAGCTTTCTTT. The encoded protein is CASSPPGGRSDTEAFF. The V and J genes are TRBV12-3 or TRBV12-4 and TRBJ1-1; tentatively, D is TRBD1 (5 bases). The CDR3 covers 16 residues. Deletions cut 5 bases from V and 3 bases from J, with 19 bases between.

V gene TRBV28 combines with J gene TRBJ2-1; tentatively, D is TRBD2 (5 bases). There are 14 residues in the CDR3. V was clipped by 4 bases and J by 3 bases, with 10 bases between them. The germline V gene has CDR1 MDHEN and CDR2 SYDVKM. This CDR3 reads CASSSVAIYNEQFF. The CDR3 DNA sequence: TGTGCCAGCAGTTCAGTAGCGATCTACAATGAGCAGTTCTTC.

This clonotype was detected only a few times. The rearrangement uses TRBV5-6 and TRBJ2-3; 9 nucleotides align to TRBD1. The J segment lost 4 bases and the V segment lost 2 bases, leaving 8 bases of the junction unmatched. This CDR3 spans 16 amino acids. Germline CDR1 and CDR2: SGHDT and YYEEEE. The CDR3 sequence is CASSLRDREFSDTQYF. The CDR3 DNA follows: TGTGCCAGCAGCTTACGGGACAGGGAGTTCTCAGATACGCAGTATTTT. The variable domain in full, completed from reference TRBV5-6 and TRBJ2-3, reads DAGVTQSPTHLIKTRGQQVTLRCSPKSGHDTVSWYQQALGQGPQFIFQYYEEEERQRGNFPDRFSGHQFPNYSSELNVNALLLGDSALYLCASSLRDREFSDTQYFGPGTRLTVL.

The genes are TRBV19 and TRBJ2-1; 8 bases are a match to TRBD2. CDR3 length equals 14 residues. V lost 5 bases and J lost 2; bases outside the gene matches: 2. CDR1 and CDR2 from the germline V gene are LNHDA and SQIVND (reference sequence). CDR3 region: CASSRGGPYNEQFF. CDR3 nucleotides: TGTGCCAGTAGTCGCGGGGGGCCCTACAATGAGCAGTTCTTC.

This clonotype was counted between two and nine times. This chain connects TRBV10-1 to TRBJ1-5, with D unclear. The CDR3 sequence is 12 residues long. Germline V gene sequence: CDR1 WNHNN, CDR2 SYGVQD (reference sequence). Trimming took off 3 bases at V and 5 bases at J, with 5 bases between the two ends. CDR3 in amino acids: CASSDGDQPQHF. The CDR3 DNA reads TGCGCCAGCAGTGATGGAGATCAGCCCCAGCATTTT.

This clonotype was seen repeatedly, ten times or more. The DNA for the CDR3 is TGTGCCAGCAGCCCAGACAGTCGGACTTTCTTT. This encodes CASSPDSRTFF. The genes are TRBV12-3 or TRBV12-4 and TRBJ1-1; tentative D call: TRBD1 (5 bases). The CDR3 extends over 11 amino acids. V shed 6 bases and J shed 12 bases, with 14 bases lying between them.

This clonotype has ten or more counts. For the CDR3, the DNA is TGTGCCAGCAGCCCCGGGACTAAAGGGTCCGGGGAGCTGTTTTTT. The encoded protein is CASSPGTKGSGELFF. The rearrangement uses TRBV6-1 and TRBJ2-2; TRBD2 matches 7 bases. Germline CDR1 MNHNS, CDR2 SASEGT. The CDR3 loop spans 15 amino acids. Unmatched junction bases numbered 10, after V lost 6 bases and J lost 6 bases.

This clonotype was detected only a few times. The chain joins TRBV20-1 to TRBJ2-5, with D perhaps TRBD2 (6 bases). From germline, CDR1 is DFQATT and CDR2 SNEGSKA (reference sequence). The germline V and J ends were trimmed by 2 bases and 4 bases, with 17 bases remaining between them. The CDR3 contains 15 residues. The CDR3 DNA reads as TGCAGTGCTAGAAAGCTAGCGACGGGTCTAGAGACCCAGTACTTC. It translates to CSARKLATGLETQYF.